Presented here are 23 T cell receptor beta chains from one specimen sequenced in a study of molecular identifiers for immune sequencing clone quantification. TCRdb fed the PCR reads into MiXCR, producing one record per CDR3 protein. The sample holds hundreds of thousands of distinct CDR3 sequences, about 20% seen once. Material for sequencing was naive CD8+ T cells from blood, with Jurkat cell RNA spiked in. The sample's subset: FACS-sorted CD8+CD4-CCR7+CD45RA+ naive T cells. All receptors come from a human donor in good health. Some libraries in this study had Jurkat cell RNA spiked in.

This clonotype came up many times. The genes are TRBV7-9 and TRBJ2-5, with D maybe TRBD2 (5 bases). The V and J ends lost 3 bases and 9 bases respectively, with 17 bases between them. CDR1 SEHNR and CDR2 FQNEAQ come from the germline V gene (reference sequence). The length of the CDR3 is 14 residues. CDR3 nucleotides: TGTGCCAGCAGCTTGACGACGGTTGGAGGTGCCCAGTACTTC. Its translation: CASSLTTVGGAQYF. The variable domain in full, with the rest retrieved from reference TRBV7-9 and TRBJ2-5, is DTGVSQNPRHKITKRGQNVTFRCDPISEHNRLYWYRQTLGQGPEFLTYFQNEAQLEKSRLLSDRFSAERPKGSFSTLEIQRTEQGDSAMYLCASSLTTVGGAQYFGPGTRLLVL.

This clonotype has more than one count but fewer than ten. The chain couples TRBV18 to TRBJ2-5; the D is unclear. CDR3 length equals 17 residues. The germline gives CDR1 KGHSH, CDR2 LQKENI. V lost 0 bases, J lost 4 bases, and 18 bases lay in between. The CDR3, as DNA: TGTGCCAGCTCACCACCGAAAAGTGGTGTTGCTCGAGAGACCCAGTACTTC. Protein: CASSPPKSGVARETQYF. The entire variable domain, with the rest obtained from reference TRBV18 and TRBJ2-5, is as follows: NAGVMQNPRHLVRRRGQEARLRCSPMKGHSHVYWYRQLPEEGLKFMVYLQKENIIDESGMPKERFSAEFPKEGPSILRIQQVVRGDSAAYFCASSPPKSGVARETQYFGPGTRLLVL.

Only a few counts were recorded for this clonotype. V usage is TRBV7-9 and J usage is TRBJ1-6; D gene uncertain. V dropped 3 bases and J dropped 6 bases, with 9 bases sitting between them. This CDR3 comprises 14 residues. The germline V gene has CDR1 SEHNR and CDR2 FQNEAQ (reference sequence). CDR3 in DNA: TGTGCCAGCAGCTTTTCCACTCCTAATTCACCCCTCCACTTT. Its translation: CASSFSTPNSPLHF.

This clonotype appeared many times. The V call is TRBV29-1, the J call TRBJ2-7; D possibly uses TRBD1 or TRBD2 (6 bases each). The CDR3 runs to 16 residues. Germline V gene sequence: CDR1 SQVTM, CDR2 ANQGSEA. With 2 bases removed from V and 0 bases from J, the gap between germline ends came to 17 bases. The CDR3 loop reads CSVERGVGGSSYEQYF. In DNA form, the CDR3 reads TGCAGCGTTGAAAGGGGGGTTGGGGGAAGCTCCTACGAGCAGTACTTC.

In this sample, this clonotype turned up a few times. The chain recombines TRBV19 with TRBJ2-3; D is uncertain. This CDR3 is built from 16 residues. CDR1 and CDR2 (germline): LNHDA, SQIVND (reference sequence). The V and J ends lost 0 bases and 2 bases respectively, with 12 bases between them. This CDR3 reads CASSIDLGLPTDTQYF. Written as DNA, the CDR3 is TGTGCCAGTAGTATAGATCTTGGCCTGCCCACAGATACGCAGTATTTT.

This clonotype showed up many times. V and J are TRBV29-1 and TRBJ2-3, with D possibly TRBD2 on 7 matching bases. The CDR3 contains 17 residues. Looked up from germline, CDR1 is SQVTM and CDR2 is ANQGSEA. The V and J ends lost 1 base and 6 bases respectively, with 23 bases between them. The CDR3 coding sequence is TGCAGCGTTGAAGCCGGTACCGCTTGGGGGGGCGTTGATACGCAGTATTTT. It yields the protein CSVEAGTAWGGVDTQYF.

This clonotype showed up many times. The genes are TRBV6-5 and TRBJ2-3, with D uncertain. The germline gives CDR1 MNHEY, CDR2 SVGAGI. The length of the CDR3 is 14 residues. The germline V and J ends were trimmed by 8 bases and 1 base, with 13 bases remaining between them. Here the CDR3 reads CASSETYGTDTQYF. The CDR3 region has the DNA TGTGCCAGCTCGGAGACCTACGGCACAGATACGCAGTATTTT.

This clonotype was counted many times. CDR3 DNA: TGTGCCAGCAGTTCGCCCCAAGAGACCCAGTACTTC. Translating gives CASSSPQETQYF. V usage is TRBV11-2 and J usage is TRBJ2-5; D is unresolved. This CDR3 comprises 12 residues. CDR1 and CDR2 (germline): SGHAT, FQNNGV. Trimming took off 6 bases at V and 1 base at J, with 6 bases between the two ends. Filled out from reference TRBV11-2 and TRBJ2-5, the complete variable domain reads EAGVAQSPRYKIIEKRQSVAFWCNPISGHATLYWYQQILGQGPKLLIQFQNNGVVDDSQLPKDRFSAERLKGVDSTLKIQPAKLEDSAVYLCASSSPQETQYFGPGTRLLVL.

This rearrangement joins TRBV13 to TRBJ2-1; maybe TRBD1 (5 bases). Looked up from germline, CDR1 is PRHDT and CDR2 is FYEKMQ (reference sequence). CDR3 size: 15 residues. The V end was cut by 5 bases, the J end by 3 bases, with 14 bases between. CDR3 nucleotide sequence: TGTGCCAGCAGCCCAGTGACAGCCCGCTACAATGAGCAGTTCTTC. Encoded protein: CASSPVTARYNEQFF.

This clonotype was recorded only once. The conserved closing phenylalanine or tryptophan is absent in this CDR3, likely reflecting a read error. The chain joins TRBV12-3 or TRBV12-4 to TRBJ1-1; 7 positions agree with TRBD1. This CDR3 spans 15 amino acids. Trimming at V came to 7 bases and at J to 4 bases, leaving 12 bases not matched to a gene. The CDR3 region is CASKPGQTSTTEAFL. DNA for the CDR3: TGTGCCAGCAAACCGGGACAGACATCTACCACTGAAGCTTTCCTT.

This clonotype was counted a single time. This may be a read error, as it is one base from a much larger clone. The chain is built from TRBV6-2 or TRBV6-3 and TRBJ1-1; D gene unclear. The germline V gene has CDR1 MNHEY and CDR2 SVGEGT. The CDR3 extends over 14 amino acids. V was clipped by 6 bases and J by 3 bases, with 14 bases between them. This chain's CDR3 is CASSVTQMDTEAFF. CDR3 DNA sequence: TGTGCCAGCAGCGTTACTCAGATGGACACTGAAGCTTTCTTT.

The chain joins TRBV7-9 to TRBJ2-1, with 12 nucleotides matching TRBD2. The CDR3 totals 19 residues. The V segment lost 5 bases and the J segment 0 bases; nucleotides outside the gene matches: 11. CDR1 and CDR2 (germline): SEHNR, FQNEAQ (reference sequence). The CDR3, as DNA: TGTGCCAGCAGCACTCTAGCGGGAGGGCCGGCCTCCTCCTACAATGAGCAGTTCTTC. Protein product: CASSTLAGGPASSYNEQFF.

This clonotype was counted at least ten times. The chain links TRBV7-9 to TRBJ2-2; TRBD1 aligns across 7 bases. The CDR3 runs to 13 residues. The germline CDR1 and CDR2 sequences are SEHNR and FQNEAQ (reference sequence). V trimming: 5 bases; J trimming: 3 bases; junction bases outside the gene matches: 0. CDR3 region: CASSGTDTGELFF. CDR3 DNA sequence: TGTGCCAGCAGCGGGACAGACACCGGGGAGCTGTTTTTT. Looking up the rest from reference TRBV7-9 and TRBJ2-2 gives the full variable domain: DTGVSQNPRHKITKRGQNVTFRCDPISEHNRLYWYRQTLGQGPEFLTYFQNEAQLEKSRLLSDRFSAERPKGSFSTLEIQRTEQGDSAMYLCASSGTDTGELFFGEGSRLTVL.

Regarding this clonotype: A read error is possible here, since a much larger clone lies one base away. V and J are TRBV19 and TRBJ1-5, with D perhaps TRBD1 (6 bases). This CDR3 is 13 amino acids long. The V gene's germline CDR1 is LNHDA and CDR2 SQIVND (reference sequence). The DNA of the CDR3 is TGTGCCAGTAGTACCCCGGGACAACAGCCCCGGCATTTT. This encodes CASSTPGQQPRHF. Drawing the rest from reference TRBV19 and TRBJ1-5, the complete variable domain is DGGITQSPKYLFRKEGQNVTLSCEQNLNHDAMYWYRQDPGQGLRLIYYSQIVNDFQKGDIAEGYSVSREKKESFPLTVTSAQKNPTAFYLCASSTPGQQPRHFGDGTRLSIL.

The chain has TRBV6-2 or TRBV6-3 and TRBJ1-3; no definite D call. CDR1 and CDR2 from the germline V gene are MNHEY and SVGEGT. The CDR3 covers 16 residues. The V gene lost 6 bases and the J gene lost 2 bases, with 17 bases spanning the gap. The CDR3: CASSTVDSGTGNTIYF. The CDR3 coding sequence is TGTGCCAGCAGCACGGTCGACTCCGGCACTGGAAACACCATATATTTT.

This clonotype was detected a few times. The chain carries TRBV28 and TRBJ2-2, with D tentatively TRBD1 (6 bases). CDR1 and CDR2 from the germline V gene are MDHEN and SYDVKM. V lost 10 bases and J 3 bases, leaving 21 bases between the germline ends. The CDR3 runs 16 residues. Here the CDR3 reads CATGARTVLYTGELFF. CDR3 DNA sequence: TGTGCCACCGGCGCCCGGACAGTCCTCTACACCGGGGAGCTGTTTTTT.

Comment on this clonotype: A much larger clone differs by one base, so this may be a read error. The chain links TRBV11-2 to TRBJ2-5; D gene unclear. The CDR3 runs 15 residues. The germline V gene has CDR1 SGHAT and CDR2 FQNNGV. The CDR3 nucleotides read TGTGCCGGCAGCCTTGTTTGGGCGGCCCAAGAGACCCAGTACTTC. This translates into CAGSLVWAAQETQYF.

This clonotype was found a few times. It is likely a read error, because the conserved phenylalanine at the end of the CDR3 is missing. The rearrangement links TRBV4-1 to TRBJ2-7; the D call may be TRBD1 or TRBD2 (5 bases each). The V and J ends lost 0 bases and 0 bases respectively, with 15 bases between them. CDR1 is MGHRA, CDR2 YSYEKL, per germline. The CDR3 is 17 residues long. DNA of the CDR3: TGCGCCAGCAGCCAAGAGGCCGGAGGCAGGGCCTCCTACGAGCAGTACCTC. Protein product: CASSQEAGGRASYEQYL.

This clonotype turned up a few times. The rearrangement uses TRBV20-1 and TRBJ1-1; D ambiguous. Germline-derived CDR1 and CDR2 are DFQATT and SNEGSKA (reference sequence). Deletions cut 5 bases from V and 0 bases from J, with 4 bases between. The CDR3 extends over 11 amino acids. CDR3 in DNA: TGCAGTGCTTTTCTGAACACTGAAGCTTTCTTT. Encoded protein: CSAFLNTEAFF.

This clonotype was observed many times. This chain connects TRBV20-1 to TRBJ2-7; D is tentatively TRBD1 or TRBD2 (5 bases each). Trimming removed 3 bases at V and 4 bases at J, with 16 bases between. The CDR3 is 14 residues long. CDR1 and CDR2 (germline): DFQATT, SNEGSKA (reference sequence). CDR3 amino acids: CSARAWGGPYEQYF. CDR3 bases: TGCAGTGCTAGGGCCTGGGGCGGGCCATACGAGCAGTACTTC.

About this clonotype itself: A much larger clone lies one base from this, so it may be a read error. The chain has TRBV12-3 or TRBV12-4 and TRBJ2-5, with D tentatively TRBD2 (7 bases). CDR3 length: 15 residues. CDR3 sequence: CASSSPREGQETQCF. The CDR3 DNA reads as TGTGCCAGCAGTTCTCCTAGGGAGGGACAAGAGACCCAGTGCTTC.

This clonotype was seen many times. The chain couples TRBV20-1 to TRBJ2-5; D unresolved. The CDR3 is 15 residues long. CDR1 is DFQATT and CDR2 is SNEGSKA in the germline V gene (reference sequence). Trimming stripped 3 bases from V and 2 bases from J, with 16 bases between. This chain's CDR3 is CSASRSVGLQETQYF. In DNA, the CDR3 is TGCAGTGCTAGCAGATCTGTAGGTCTACAAGAGACCCAGTACTTC.

Details on this clonotype: It is likely a read error, because the conserved phenylalanine at the end of the CDR3 is missing. It is unclear where the CDR3 begins or ends on the DNA, so no DNA is shown, and the CDR3 is as TCRdb lists it. The rearrangement joins TRBV6-5 to TRBJ2-7; TRBD2, the table's D call, was not compared with the DNA. The CDR3 length equals 9 residues, ends included. Per germline, CDR1 MNHEY and CDR2 SVGAGI. CDR3 residues: CASSYSEGR.